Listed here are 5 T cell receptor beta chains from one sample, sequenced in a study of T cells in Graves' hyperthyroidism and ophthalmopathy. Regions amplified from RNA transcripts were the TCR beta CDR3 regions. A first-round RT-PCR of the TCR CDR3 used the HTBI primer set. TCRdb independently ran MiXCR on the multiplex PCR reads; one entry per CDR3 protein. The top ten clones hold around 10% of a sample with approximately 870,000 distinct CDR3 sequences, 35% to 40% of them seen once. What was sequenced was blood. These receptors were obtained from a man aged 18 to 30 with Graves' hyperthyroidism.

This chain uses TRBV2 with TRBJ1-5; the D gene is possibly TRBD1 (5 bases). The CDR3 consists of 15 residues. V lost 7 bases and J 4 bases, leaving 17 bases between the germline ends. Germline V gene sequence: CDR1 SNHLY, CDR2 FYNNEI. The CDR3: CASKGQGVVNQPQHF. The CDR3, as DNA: TGTGCCAGCAAGGGGCAGGGAGTGGTAAATCAGCCCCAGCATTTT. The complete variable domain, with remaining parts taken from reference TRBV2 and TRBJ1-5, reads EPEVTQTPSHQVTQMGQEVILRCVPISNHLYFYWYRQILGQKVEFLVSFYNNEISEKSEIFDDQFSVERPDGSNFTLKIRSTKLEDSAMYFCASKGQGVVNQPQHFGDGTRLSIL.

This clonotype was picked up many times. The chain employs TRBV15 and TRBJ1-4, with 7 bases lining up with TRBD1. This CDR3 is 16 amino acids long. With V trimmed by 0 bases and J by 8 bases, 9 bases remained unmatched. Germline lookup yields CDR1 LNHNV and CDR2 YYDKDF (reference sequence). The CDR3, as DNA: TGTGCCACCAGCAGAGAGGTTGGACAGGAGCGGGAAAAACTGTTTTTT. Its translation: CATSREVGQEREKLFF.

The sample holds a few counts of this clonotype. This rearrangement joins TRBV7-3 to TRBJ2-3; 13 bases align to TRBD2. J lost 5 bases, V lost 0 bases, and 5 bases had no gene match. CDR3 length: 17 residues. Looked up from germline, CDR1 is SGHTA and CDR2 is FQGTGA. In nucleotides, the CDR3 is TGTGCCAGCAGCTTAACCCTACTAGCGGGAGGGCAAGATACGCAGTATTTT. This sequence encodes CASSLTLLAGGQDTQYF.

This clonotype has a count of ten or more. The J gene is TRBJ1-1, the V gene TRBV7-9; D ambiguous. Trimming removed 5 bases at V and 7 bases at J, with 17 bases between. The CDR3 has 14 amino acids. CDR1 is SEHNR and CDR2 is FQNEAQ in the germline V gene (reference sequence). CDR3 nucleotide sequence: TGTGCCAGCAGCCCTCGCCCAACTACAGATGAAGCTTTCTTT. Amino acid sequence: CASSPRPTTDEAFF.

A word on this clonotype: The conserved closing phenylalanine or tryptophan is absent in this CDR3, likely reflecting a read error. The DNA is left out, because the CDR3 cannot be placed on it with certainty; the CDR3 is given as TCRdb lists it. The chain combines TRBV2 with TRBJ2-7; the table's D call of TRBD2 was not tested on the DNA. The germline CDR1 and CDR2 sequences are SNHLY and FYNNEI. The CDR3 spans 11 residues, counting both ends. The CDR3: CASLSWGGRNT.